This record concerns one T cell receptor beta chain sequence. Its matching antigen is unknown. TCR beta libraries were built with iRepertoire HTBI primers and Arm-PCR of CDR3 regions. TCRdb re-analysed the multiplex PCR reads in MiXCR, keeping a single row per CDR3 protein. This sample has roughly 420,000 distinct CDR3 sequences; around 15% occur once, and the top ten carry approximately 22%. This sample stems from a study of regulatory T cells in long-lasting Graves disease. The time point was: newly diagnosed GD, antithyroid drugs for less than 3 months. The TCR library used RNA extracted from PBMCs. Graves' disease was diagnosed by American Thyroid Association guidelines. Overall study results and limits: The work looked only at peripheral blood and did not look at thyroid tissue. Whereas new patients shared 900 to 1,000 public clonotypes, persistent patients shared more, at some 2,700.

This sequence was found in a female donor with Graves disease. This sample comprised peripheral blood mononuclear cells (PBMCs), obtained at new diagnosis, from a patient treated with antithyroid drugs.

The CDR3 nucleotides are TGTGCCAGCAGTCGGTGGGATAGCGGGAGCCCGGGGGAGCAGTACTTC. As protein: CASSRWDSGSPGEQYF. The chain recombines TRBV27 with TRBJ2-7; 9 bases are a match to TRBD2. Germline trimming cut 5 bases from V and 7 bases from J; bases unmatched to any gene: 15. In germline, CDR1 is MNHEY, CDR2 SMNVEV (reference sequence). The CDR3 runs to 16 residues.